The T cell receptor (beta chain) described here comes from a study of cytomegalovirus exposure and HLA in healthy donors. The overall study: According to later analysis, the same platform produced the 130 or so validation and under 700 first-cohort repertoires.

This CDR3 comprises 16 residues. Germline CDR1 reads SGHRS; CDR2 reads YFSETQ. The junction had 4 bases not matched to a gene; V was cut back by 4 bases and J by 2 bases. Repertoires were generated with immunoSEQ multiplex PCR, while TCRdb's copy carries only in-frame clones and drops some. Of hundreds of thousands of clones listed, roughly 91% are singletons. V usage is TRBV5-1 and J usage is TRBJ2-3; TRBD2 matches 13 bases. What was sequenced was PBMCs. The sequence was obtained from a woman younger than 30 in good health and CMV-seropositive. The CDR3 is CASSRLAGGNTDTQYF. The CDR3 nucleotides are TGCGCCAGCAGCCGACTAGCGGGAGGTAACACAGATACGCAGTATTTT.